Listed below are T cell receptor beta chains from one sample, sequenced in a study of OX40 agonist ivuxolimab in advanced cancers. Repertoires were generated with immunoSEQ multiplex PCR, while TCRdb's copy carries only in-frame clones and drops some. The sample includes roughly 53,000 clones, nearly 95% of them seen just once. The source material was CD4+ or CD8+ T cells sorted from blood, sampled in a trial of the OX40 agonist ivuxolimab. The receptors were gathered from an adult with an advanced solid tumor such as melanoma, head and neck, liver or kidney cancer. Each CDR3 is given without its conserved first and last residue.

V	J	CDR3
TRBV6-1	TRBJ1-1	ASRTVQNTEAF
TRBV27	TRBJ1-4	ASSSPGGGNEKLF
TRBV9	TRBJ2-2	ASSVDGGGELF
TRBV6-1	TRBJ1-2	ASSEVGTLSGYT
TRBV7-8	TRBJ2-5	ASSLGGIVTQY
TRBV27	TRBJ2-1	ASSLFGGGMTDEQF
TRBV28	TRBJ2-1	ASSLRVHVQF
TRBV11-1	TRBJ2-3	ASSLERVATDTQY
TRBV28	TRBJ2-7	ASSSRLAGGYEQY
TRBV7-9	TRBJ1-1	ASSLVGVHSLNTEAF
TRBV28	TRBJ2-2	ASRPLETGELF
TRBV4-1	TRBJ2-7	ASSPSGLAVYEQY
TRBV27	TRBJ1-1	ASSLWAGGNTEAF